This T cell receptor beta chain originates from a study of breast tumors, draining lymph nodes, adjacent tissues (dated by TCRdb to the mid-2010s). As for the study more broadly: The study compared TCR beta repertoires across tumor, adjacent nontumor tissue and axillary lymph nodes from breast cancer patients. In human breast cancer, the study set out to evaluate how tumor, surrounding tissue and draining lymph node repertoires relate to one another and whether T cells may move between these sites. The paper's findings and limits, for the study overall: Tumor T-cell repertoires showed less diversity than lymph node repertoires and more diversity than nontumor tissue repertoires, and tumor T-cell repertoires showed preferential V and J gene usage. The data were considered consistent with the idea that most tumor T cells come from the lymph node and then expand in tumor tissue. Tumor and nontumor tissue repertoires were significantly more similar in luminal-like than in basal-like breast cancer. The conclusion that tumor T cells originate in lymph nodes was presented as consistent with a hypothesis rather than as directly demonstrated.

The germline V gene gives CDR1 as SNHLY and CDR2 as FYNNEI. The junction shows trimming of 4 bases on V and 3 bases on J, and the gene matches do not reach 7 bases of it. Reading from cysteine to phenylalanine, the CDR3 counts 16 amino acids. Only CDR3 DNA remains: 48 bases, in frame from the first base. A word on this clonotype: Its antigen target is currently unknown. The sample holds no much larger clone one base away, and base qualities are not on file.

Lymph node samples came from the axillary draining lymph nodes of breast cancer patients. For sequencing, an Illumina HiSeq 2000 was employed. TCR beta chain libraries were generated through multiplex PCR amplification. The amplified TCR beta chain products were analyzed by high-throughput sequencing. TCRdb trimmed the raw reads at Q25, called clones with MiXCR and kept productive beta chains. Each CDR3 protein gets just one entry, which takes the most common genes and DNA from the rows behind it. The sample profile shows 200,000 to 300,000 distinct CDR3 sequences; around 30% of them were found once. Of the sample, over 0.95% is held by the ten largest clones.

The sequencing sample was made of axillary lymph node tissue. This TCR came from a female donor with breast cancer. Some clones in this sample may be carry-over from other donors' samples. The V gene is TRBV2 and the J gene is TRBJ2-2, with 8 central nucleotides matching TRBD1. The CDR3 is CASSGQGARDTGELFF. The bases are TGTGCCAGCAGTGGCCAGGGGGCGCGGGACACCGGGGAGCTGTTTTTT.